This T cell receptor beta chain appears in the sequencing data of a study of cytomegalovirus exposure and HLA in healthy donors. Findings of the study overall: A missense variant in DCLRE1C was later tied to TCR beta V- and J-gene trimming. Segments of the TCR beta V type were, in most cases, productive about 90% or about 30% of the time in an earlier analysis. The classifier reportedly diagnosed cytomegalovirus status with high sensitivity and specificity.

Germline lookup yields CDR1 MGHRA and CDR2 YSYEKL. The ends lost 4 bases at V and 2 bases at J; junction bases unmatched: 15. The CDR3 has 19 residues. Concerning this clone: Its antigen is unknown.

Vbeta (60) and Jbeta (13) primers were used in the PCR. Some clones are missing from TCRdb's copy, which holds only in-frame ones; the method was immunoSEQ multiplex PCR. The repertoire holds more than 150,000 clones, with 84% as singletons. The origin of this receptor is a boy between 10 and 17 years old in good health and CMV-seronegative. Sequenced: PBMCs. The rearrangement links TRBV4-1 to TRBJ2-1, with 9 positions matching TRBD1. CDR3 loop: CASSREPNAGQGAYNEQFF. The CDR3 nucleotides are TGCGCCAGCAGCCGCGAACCCAATGCGGGACAGGGTGCCTACAATGAGCAGTTCTTC.